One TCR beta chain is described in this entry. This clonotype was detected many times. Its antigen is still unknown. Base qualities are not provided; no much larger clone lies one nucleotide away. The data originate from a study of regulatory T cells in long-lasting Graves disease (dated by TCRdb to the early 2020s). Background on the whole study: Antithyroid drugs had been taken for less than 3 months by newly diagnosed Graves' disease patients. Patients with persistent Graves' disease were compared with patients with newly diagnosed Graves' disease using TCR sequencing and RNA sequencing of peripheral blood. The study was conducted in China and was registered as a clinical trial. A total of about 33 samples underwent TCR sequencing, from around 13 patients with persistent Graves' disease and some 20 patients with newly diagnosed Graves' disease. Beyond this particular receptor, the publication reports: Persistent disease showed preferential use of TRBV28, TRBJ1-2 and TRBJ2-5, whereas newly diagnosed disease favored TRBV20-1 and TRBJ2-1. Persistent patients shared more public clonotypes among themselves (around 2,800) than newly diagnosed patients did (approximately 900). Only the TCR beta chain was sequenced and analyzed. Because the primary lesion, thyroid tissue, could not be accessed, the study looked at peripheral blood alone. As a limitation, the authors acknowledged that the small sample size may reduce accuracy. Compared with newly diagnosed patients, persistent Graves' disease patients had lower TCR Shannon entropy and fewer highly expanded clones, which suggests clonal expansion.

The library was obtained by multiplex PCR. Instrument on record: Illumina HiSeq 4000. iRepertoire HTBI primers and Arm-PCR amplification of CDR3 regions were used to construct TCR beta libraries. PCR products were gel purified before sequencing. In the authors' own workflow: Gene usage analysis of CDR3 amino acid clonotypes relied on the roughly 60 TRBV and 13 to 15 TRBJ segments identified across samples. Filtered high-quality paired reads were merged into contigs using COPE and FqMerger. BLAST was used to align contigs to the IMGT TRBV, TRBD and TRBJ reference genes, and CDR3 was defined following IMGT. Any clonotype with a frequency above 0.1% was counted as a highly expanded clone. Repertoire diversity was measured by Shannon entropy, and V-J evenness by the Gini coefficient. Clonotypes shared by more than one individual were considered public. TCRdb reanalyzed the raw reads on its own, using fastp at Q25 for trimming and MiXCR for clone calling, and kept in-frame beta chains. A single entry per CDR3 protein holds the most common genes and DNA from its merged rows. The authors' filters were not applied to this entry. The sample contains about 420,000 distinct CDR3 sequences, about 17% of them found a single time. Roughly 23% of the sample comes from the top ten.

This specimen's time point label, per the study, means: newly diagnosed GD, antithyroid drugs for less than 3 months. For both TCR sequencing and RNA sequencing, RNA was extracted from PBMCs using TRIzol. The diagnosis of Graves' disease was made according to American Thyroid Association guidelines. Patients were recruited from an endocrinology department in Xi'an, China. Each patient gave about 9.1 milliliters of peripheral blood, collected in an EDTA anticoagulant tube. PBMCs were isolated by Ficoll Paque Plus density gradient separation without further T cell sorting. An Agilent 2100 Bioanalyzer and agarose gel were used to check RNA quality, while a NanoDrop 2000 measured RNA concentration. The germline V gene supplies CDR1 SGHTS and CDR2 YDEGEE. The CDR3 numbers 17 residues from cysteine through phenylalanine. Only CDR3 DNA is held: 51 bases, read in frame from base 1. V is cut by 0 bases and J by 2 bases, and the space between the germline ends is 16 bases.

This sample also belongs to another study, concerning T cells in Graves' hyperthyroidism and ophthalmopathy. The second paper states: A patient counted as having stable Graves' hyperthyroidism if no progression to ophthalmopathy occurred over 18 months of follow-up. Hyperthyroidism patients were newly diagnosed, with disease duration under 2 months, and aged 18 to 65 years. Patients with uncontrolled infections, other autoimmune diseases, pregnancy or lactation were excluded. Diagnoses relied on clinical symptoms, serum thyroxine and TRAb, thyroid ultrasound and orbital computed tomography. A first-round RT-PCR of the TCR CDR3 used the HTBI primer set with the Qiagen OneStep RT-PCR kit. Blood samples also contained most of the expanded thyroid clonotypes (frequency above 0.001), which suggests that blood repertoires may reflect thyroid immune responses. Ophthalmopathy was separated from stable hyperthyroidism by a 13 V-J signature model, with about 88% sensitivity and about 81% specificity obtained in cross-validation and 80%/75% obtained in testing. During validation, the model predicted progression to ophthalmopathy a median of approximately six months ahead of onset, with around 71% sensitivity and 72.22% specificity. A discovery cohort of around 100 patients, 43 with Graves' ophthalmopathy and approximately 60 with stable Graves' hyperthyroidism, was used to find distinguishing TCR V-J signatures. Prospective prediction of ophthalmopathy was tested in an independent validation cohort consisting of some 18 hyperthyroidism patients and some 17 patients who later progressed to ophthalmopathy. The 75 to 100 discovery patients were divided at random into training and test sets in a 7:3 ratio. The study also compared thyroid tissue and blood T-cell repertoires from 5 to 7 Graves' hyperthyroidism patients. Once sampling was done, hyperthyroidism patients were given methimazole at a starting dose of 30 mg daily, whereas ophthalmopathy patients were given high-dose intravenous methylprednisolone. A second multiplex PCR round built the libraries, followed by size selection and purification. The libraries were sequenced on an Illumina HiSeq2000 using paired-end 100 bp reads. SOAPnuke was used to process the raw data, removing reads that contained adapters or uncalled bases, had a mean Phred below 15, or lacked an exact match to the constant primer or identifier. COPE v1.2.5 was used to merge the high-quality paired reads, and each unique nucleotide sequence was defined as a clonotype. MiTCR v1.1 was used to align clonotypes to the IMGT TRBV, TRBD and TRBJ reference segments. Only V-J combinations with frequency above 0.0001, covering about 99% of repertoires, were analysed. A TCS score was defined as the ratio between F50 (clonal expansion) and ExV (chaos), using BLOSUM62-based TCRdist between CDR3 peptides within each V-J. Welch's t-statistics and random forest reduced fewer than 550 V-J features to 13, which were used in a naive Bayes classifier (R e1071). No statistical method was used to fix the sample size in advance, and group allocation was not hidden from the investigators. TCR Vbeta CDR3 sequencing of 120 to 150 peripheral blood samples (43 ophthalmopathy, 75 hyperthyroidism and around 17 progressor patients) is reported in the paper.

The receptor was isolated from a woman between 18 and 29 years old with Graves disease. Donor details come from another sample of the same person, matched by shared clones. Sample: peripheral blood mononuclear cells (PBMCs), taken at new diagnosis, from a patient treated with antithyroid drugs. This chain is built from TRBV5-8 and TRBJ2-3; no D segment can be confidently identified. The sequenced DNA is TGTGCCAGCAGCTTGGCGGCGGCAACTCGAATCACAGATACGCAGTATTTT. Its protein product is CASSLAAATRITDTQYF.